The 9 T cell receptor beta chains below all came from one sample that was sequenced in a study of human T cells and chemical hapten exposure (dated by TCRdb to the early 2020s). Total RNA was extracted from unfractionated whole blood that had been collected in Tempus Blood RNA tubes. Library creation used 5' RACE. These reads were obtained on an Illumina MiSeq. The raw public data were reprocessed by TCRdb itself: fastp quality trimming at Q25, MiXCR clonotype calling, in-frame beta chains only. Each CDR3 protein appears once, grouped with its most common genes and DNA. This sample lists more than 60,000 distinct CDR3 sequences; more than 15% were detected once. Jointly, the top ten make up around 6.8% of the sample. The source of these receptors is a female donor in good health.

The genes are TRBV12-3 or TRBV12-4 and TRBJ2-5; 9 bases line up with TRBD1. The CDR3 runs to 13 residues. The trim removed 7 bases at V and 5 bases at J, leaving 5 bases unmatched. CDR3 in DNA: TGTGCCAGCACACAGGGGGCTTGGGAGACCCAGTACTTC. Its translation: CASTQGAWETQYF.

In this sample, this clonotype turned up a few times. The rearrangement uses TRBV7-2 and TRBJ2-4; 7 bases are a match to TRBD2. The CDR3 covers 15 residues. Losses at the gene ends were 6 bases for V and 8 bases for J; bases not matched to a gene: 13. CDR1 is SGHTA, CDR2 FQGNSA, per germline. Written as DNA, the CDR3 is TGTGCCAGCAGTTATAGTGGGGGGGGTATAGACATTCAGTACTTC. Translating gives CASSYSGGGIDIQYF.

The chain joins TRBV6-1 to TRBJ1-1; no clear D. Germline CDR1 MNHNS, CDR2 SASEGT. The CDR3 consists of 13 residues. The V end was cut by 8 bases, the J end by 3 bases, with 13 bases between. The CDR3 region has the DNA TGTGCCAGCTGGCCTGAAACCTACACTGAAGCTTTCTTT. It is translated as CASWPETYTEAFF.

The chain links TRBV2 to TRBJ1-3, with D maybe TRBD1 (5 bases). This CDR3 region has 14 residues. Germline V lookup: CDR1 SNHLY, CDR2 FYNNEI. V was shortened by 2 bases and J by 5 bases, with 10 bases between the two germline ends. CDR3 in DNA: TGTGCCAGCAGTGAACCGGGGGGAAGAAACACCATATATTTT. Encoded protein: CASSEPGGRNTIYF.

The chain recombines TRBV5-1 with TRBJ2-5, with D uncertain. This CDR3 region has 16 residues. V shed 0 bases and J shed 1 base, with 13 bases lying between them. CDR1 SGHRS and CDR2 YFSETQ come from the germline V gene. CDR3 in amino acids: CASSLAPLGSQETQYF. Here the CDR3 DNA reads TGCGCCAGCAGCTTGGCCCCTCTCGGCAGCCAAGAGACCCAGTACTTC. The full variable domain, with the rest looked up from reference TRBV5-1 and TRBJ2-5, is KAGVTQTPRYLIKTRGQQVTLSCSPISGHRSVSWYQQTPGQGLQFLFEYFSETQRNKGNFPGRFSGRQFSNSRSEMNVSTLELGDSALYLCASSLAPLGSQETQYFGPGTRLLVL.

This chain uses TRBV18 with TRBJ1-1, with D possibly being TRBD1 (5 bases). The CDR3 runs to 14 residues. Germline values: CDR1 KGHSH, CDR2 LQKENI. Trimming removed 4 bases from V and 2 bases from J, with 11 bases in between. In DNA, the CDR3 is TGTGCCAGCTCACAGGGGAGAGGCAACACTGAAGCTTTCTTT. It is translated as CASSQGRGNTEAFF.

This chain connects TRBV11-1 to TRBJ2-1; the D gene could be TRBD1 or TRBD2 (5 bases each). Germline V gives CDR1 SGHAT, CDR2 FQDESV (reference sequence). CDR3 length: 12 amino acids. Trimming stripped 5 bases from V and 10 bases from J, with 12 bases between. CDR3 coding DNA: TGTGCCAGCAGCCCGACTTGGGGGGAGCAGTTCTTC. This gives the protein CASSPTWGEQFF.

This clonotype was found a few times. The chain has TRBV29-1 and TRBJ2-5; possible D gene TRBD1, 5 bases. V was shortened by 0 bases and J by 5 bases, with 16 bases between the two germline ends. Germline V gene lookup returns CDR1 SQVTM and CDR2 ANQGSEA. The CDR3 has 15 amino acids. The CDR3 loop reads CSVEDPGQGYETQYF. CDR3 bases: TGCAGCGTTGAAGATCCGGGCCAGGGTTACGAGACCCAGTACTTC.

This clonotype came up many times. The chain links TRBV4-2 to TRBJ2-7; 7 bases align to TRBD2. The CDR3 runs 16 residues. Trimming at V came to 0 bases and at J to 7 bases, leaving 12 bases not matched to a gene. Per the germline V gene, CDR1 is LGHNA and CDR2 is YNFKEQ. Here the CDR3 DNA reads TGTGCCAGCAGCCAAGATTGGCTAGCGGCGTCGGAGGAGCAGTACTTC. It yields the protein CASSQDWLAASEEQYF.